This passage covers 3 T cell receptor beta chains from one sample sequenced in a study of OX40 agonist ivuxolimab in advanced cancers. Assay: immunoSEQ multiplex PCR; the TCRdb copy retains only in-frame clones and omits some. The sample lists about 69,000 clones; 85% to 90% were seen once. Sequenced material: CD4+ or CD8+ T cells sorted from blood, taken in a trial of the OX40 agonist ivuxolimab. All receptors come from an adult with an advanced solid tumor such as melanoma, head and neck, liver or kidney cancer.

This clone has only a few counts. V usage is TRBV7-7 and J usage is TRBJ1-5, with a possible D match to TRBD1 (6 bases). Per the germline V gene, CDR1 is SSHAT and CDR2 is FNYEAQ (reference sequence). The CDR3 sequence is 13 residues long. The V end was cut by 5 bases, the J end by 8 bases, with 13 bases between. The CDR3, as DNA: TGTGCCAGCAGCCCAACAGGGTATGAGCCCCAGCATTTT. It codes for CASSPTGYEPQHF.

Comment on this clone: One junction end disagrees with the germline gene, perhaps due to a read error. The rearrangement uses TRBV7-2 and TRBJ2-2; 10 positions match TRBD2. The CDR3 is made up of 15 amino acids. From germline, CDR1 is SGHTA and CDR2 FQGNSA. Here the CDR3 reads CAAGRSSGGTRELFF. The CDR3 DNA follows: TGTGCCGCAGGGCGGTCTAGCGGGGGCACCAGGGAGCTGTTTTTT.

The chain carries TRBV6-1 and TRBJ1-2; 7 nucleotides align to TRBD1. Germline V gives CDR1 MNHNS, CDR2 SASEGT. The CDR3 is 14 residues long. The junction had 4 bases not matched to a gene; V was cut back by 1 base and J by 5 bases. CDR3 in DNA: TGTGCCAGCAGTGAAGGCTACAGGGGTTATGGCTACACCTTC. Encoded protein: CASSEGYRGYGYTF.